A selection of T cell receptor beta chains follows, all from one sample in a study of tumor-infiltrating lymphocytes in primary liver carcinoma. TCRdb reprocessed the multiplex PCR reads via MiXCR and lists one record per CDR3 protein. The sample includes about 300,000 distinct CDR3 sequences, over 55% seen only once; the top ten take 9%. The source material was peripheral blood. The receptors were gathered from a man in his forties or fifties with primary liver carcinoma and hepatitis B virus infection. CDR3s include the opening cysteine and the closing phenylalanine or tryptophan. A D gene is named only where the DNA matches it firmly. Expanded clones get a size class; other rows say once, few or many, or leave the size out.

D gene	V gene	J gene	clone size	CDR3 protein
TRBD1	TRBV11-2	TRBJ2-5	NA	CASSTGQGTGETQYF
TRBD2	TRBV28	TRBJ2-1	NA	CASSITGGRTYNEQFF
NA	TRBV5-6	TRBJ2-7	many	CASSLEGSNIGVQYF
NA	TRBV5-6	TRBJ2-5	NA	CASSLFTPAVYNETQYF
TRBD1	TRBV6-1	TRBJ2-1	NA	CASSQTGGLIHEEFF
NA	TRBV18	TRBJ2-2	few	CASSPSVGELFF
TRBD1	TRBV5-1	TRBJ1-6	NA	CASSLDPPGQGNSPLHF
TRBD1	TRBV29-1	TRBJ2-7	NA	CSVTIRGQGGDEQYF
TRBD1	TRBV4-3	TRBJ2-1	many	CASSQGRTGGEQFF
NA	TRBV11-2	TRBJ1-5	NA	CASSPDGYSNQHQHF
NA	TRBV5-4	TRBJ2-1	NA	CASSLANSRNHNEQFF
TRBD2	TRBV6-2/TRBV6-3	TRBJ2-3	many	CASSYSTAGSSTDTQYF
NA	TRBV12-3/TRBV12-4	TRBJ2-7	many	CASSMLYEQYF
NA	TRBV6-1	TRBJ2-7	many	CAMPTYRLESEQYF
NA	TRBV29-1	TRBJ2-4	NA	CTVIHGRGIQYF
NA	TRBV6-1	TRBJ1-4	NA	CASSEVSATNEKLIF
NA	TRBV6-8	TRBJ2-7	NA	CATARHIAYEQYF
TRBD1	TRBV28	TRBJ2-1	few	CASSLWGQGTYNEQFF
NA	TRBV6-1	TRBJ1-1	NA	CASSDSLNTEAFF
NA	TRBV29-1	TRBJ1-1	NA	CSVEDNRVATEAFF
NA	TRBV5-1	TRBJ2-1	NA	CASSLDRASEHSF
NA	TRBV6-1	TRBJ1-4	NA	CVSRELGDEKLFF
NA	TRBV6-1	TRBJ1-4	NA	CASREKEIWEKLFF
NA	TRBV11-2	TRBJ2-1	many	CASSPEMEGGEQFF
TRBD2	TRBV6-5	TRBJ2-1	few	CASSYWAGEASEQFF
NA	TRBV29-1	TRBJ2-7	NA	CSVTGGGTCEQYF
TRBD1	TRBV5-1	TRBJ2-7	NA	CAGSTQITGEKGEQYF
TRBD1	TRBV6-1	TRBJ2-1	NA	CASRRTGSYNEQFF
NA	TRBV29-1	TRBJ2-1	many	CSVNGGGEQFF
NA	TRBV10-2	TRBJ2-1	few	CASSETAASYNEQCF
NA	TRBV10-3	TRBJ2-6	NA	CTISALRGAGANVLTF
TRBD1	TRBV11-1	TRBJ2-7	NA	CANSQDREEQCF
NA	TRBV30	TRBJ2-3	NA	CAWGGKGTDTQYF
NA	TRBV7-8	TRBJ2-7	NA	CASSLAGHPSSYEQYF
TRBD1	TRBV6-1	TRBJ1-5	few	CASSTTGLEQPQHF
TRBD1	TRBV12-3/TRBV12-4	TRBJ2-5	many	CASSSWDRETQYF
NA	TRBV5-4	TRBJ2-3	NA	CASSLARATDTQYF
TRBD2	TRBV11-2	TRBJ2-7	NA	CASSFRGTVGRTSDISYEQYF
TRBD2	TRBV13	TRBJ2-3	NA	CACSVTSGRMADTQYF
TRBD2	TRBV5-7	TRBJ2-7	few	CASSLMAGGVREQYF
NA	TRBV4-3	TRBJ1-1	NA	CASSTNQRGVEAFF
NA	TRBV24-1	TRBJ2-1	NA	CPTRGGMSYNERFF
NA	TRBV11-2	TRBJ2-5	medium-sized	CASSSIQAETQYF
NA	TRBV6-1	TRBJ1-1	NA	CASSELGPTEAFF
TRBD1	TRBV5-6	TRBJ1-2	few	CASSLKRQGTMRGYTF
NA	TRBV5-4	TRBJ1-4	few	CASSLGGDSATNEKLFF
NA	TRBV24-1	TRBJ2-5	few	CATSGREGGETQYF
NA	TRBV12-3/TRBV12-4	TRBJ2-1	many	CASSRLSNEQFF
TRBD1	TRBV28	TRBJ1-2	NA	CASSGQGSLCYTF
NA	TRBV11-1	TRBJ2-3	NA	CGSSLGWDTQYF
NA	TRBV4-1	TRBJ1-1	NA	CASSWEGRATRRAFF
NA	TRBV7-9	TRBJ1-1	NA	CASSQSNTEAFF
NA	TRBV12-3/TRBV12-4	TRBJ1-1	few	CASSLGGVTEAFF
TRBD1	TRBV7-9	TRBJ1-5	few	CASSDGTGDNQPQHF